The source of this T cell receptor beta chain is a study of pediatric ulcerative colitis. The germline gives CDR1 LNHDA, CDR2 SQIVND (reference sequence). The length of the CDR3 is 13 residues. V dropped 4 bases and J dropped 8 bases, with 11 bases sitting between them. Study findings and constraints: A couple of rectal CDR3 clonotypes occurred in all ulcerative colitis patients.

Clones were read by immunoSEQ multiplex PCR, and TCRdb kept only the in-frame ones, dropping some. Seen here are about 60,000 clones, more than 75% observed once, and the top ten hold about 1.5%. On this clone itself: The antigen remains undetermined.

The TCR comes from a boy aged 5-17 years who was a control in a study of pediatric ulcerative colitis. The V gene is TRBV19, the J gene TRBJ1-4; a possible D gene is TRBD1 (6 bases). Sequencing used blood. CDR3 nucleotide sequence: TGTGCCAGTAGTAACAGGGCGGGAGAAAAACTGTTTTTT. Protein sequence: CASSNRAGEKLFF.